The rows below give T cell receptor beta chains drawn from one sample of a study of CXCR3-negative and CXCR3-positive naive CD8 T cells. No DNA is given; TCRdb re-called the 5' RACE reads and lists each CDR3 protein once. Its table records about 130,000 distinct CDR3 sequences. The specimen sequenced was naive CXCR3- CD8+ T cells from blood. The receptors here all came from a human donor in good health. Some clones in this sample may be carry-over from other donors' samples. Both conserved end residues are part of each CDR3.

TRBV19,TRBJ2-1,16,CATLVGGEHLYNEQFF
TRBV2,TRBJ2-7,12,CASSEYPYEQYF
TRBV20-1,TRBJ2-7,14,CSARPSTSPYEQYF
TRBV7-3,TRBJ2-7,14,CASSLLAGPYEQYF
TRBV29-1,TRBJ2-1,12,CSVEGGRVEQFF
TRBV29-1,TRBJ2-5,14,CSVELAGYQETQYF
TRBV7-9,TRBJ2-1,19,CASSGAPERDPTVLDEQFF
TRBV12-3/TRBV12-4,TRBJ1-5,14,CASSGGISNQPQHF
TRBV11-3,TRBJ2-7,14,CASSFSRQPYEQYF
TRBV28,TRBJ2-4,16,CASSLGPGLAKNIQYF
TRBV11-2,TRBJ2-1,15,CASSLIGGSYNEQFF
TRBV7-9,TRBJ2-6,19,CASSPEGLLEVSGANVLTF
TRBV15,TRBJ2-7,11,CATSRDDEQYF
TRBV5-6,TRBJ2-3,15,CASSFGGESTDTQYF
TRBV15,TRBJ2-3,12,CATSRERDTQYF
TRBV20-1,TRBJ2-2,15,CSARDTSYRAGELFF
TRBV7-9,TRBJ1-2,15,CASSSGTGRLDGYTF
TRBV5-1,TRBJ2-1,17,CASSLLSGDISYNEQFF
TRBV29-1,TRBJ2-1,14,CSVAVRGAENEQFF
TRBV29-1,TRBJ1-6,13,CSVQTGGNSPLHF
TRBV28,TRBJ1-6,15,CASTLEGTSNSPLHF
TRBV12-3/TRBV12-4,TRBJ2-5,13,CASSLQGWETQYF
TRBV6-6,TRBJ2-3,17,CASSDHGGRALTDTQYF
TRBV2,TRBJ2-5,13,CASTTEVQETQYF
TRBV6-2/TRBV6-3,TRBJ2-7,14,CASSLAGATYEQYF
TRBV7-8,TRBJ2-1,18,CASSLARGFSGRGNEQFF
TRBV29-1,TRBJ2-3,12,CSVLQGEDTQYF
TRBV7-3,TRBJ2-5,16,CASSLLRQGRGETQYF
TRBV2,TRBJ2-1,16,CASSRLASTAYNEQFF
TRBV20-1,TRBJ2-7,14,CSATRDRVSYEQYF
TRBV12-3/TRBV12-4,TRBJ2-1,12,CASSPENNEQFF
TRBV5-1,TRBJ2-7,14,CASTEDSSFYEQYF